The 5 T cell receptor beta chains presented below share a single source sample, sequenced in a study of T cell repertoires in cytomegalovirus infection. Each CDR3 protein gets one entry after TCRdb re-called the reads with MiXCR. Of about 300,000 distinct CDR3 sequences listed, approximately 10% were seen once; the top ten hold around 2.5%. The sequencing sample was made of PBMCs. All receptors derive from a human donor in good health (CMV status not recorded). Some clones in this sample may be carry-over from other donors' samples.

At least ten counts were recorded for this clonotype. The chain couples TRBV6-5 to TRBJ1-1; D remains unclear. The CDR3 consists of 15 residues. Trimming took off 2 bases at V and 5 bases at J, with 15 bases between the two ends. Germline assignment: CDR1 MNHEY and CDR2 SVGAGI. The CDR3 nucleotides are TGTGCCAGCAGTTACGAGACGAGGGCGGGTACTGAAGCTTTCTTT. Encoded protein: CASSYETRAGTEAFF.

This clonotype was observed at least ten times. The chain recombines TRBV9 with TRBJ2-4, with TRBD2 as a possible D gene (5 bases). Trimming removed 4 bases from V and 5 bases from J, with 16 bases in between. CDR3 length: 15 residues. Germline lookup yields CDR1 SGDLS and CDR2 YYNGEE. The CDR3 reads CASSPRREKENIQYF. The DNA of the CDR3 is TGTGCCAGCAGCCCCCGCCGGGAAAAGGAAAACATTCAGTACTTC.

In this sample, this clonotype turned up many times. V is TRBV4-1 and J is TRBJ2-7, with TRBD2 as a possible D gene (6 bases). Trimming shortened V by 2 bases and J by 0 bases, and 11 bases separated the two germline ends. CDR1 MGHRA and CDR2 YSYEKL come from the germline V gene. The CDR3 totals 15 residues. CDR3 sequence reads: CASSQLAGSSYEQYV. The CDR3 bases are TGCGCCAGCAGCCAATTGGCGGGGAGCTCCTACGAGCAGTACGTC.

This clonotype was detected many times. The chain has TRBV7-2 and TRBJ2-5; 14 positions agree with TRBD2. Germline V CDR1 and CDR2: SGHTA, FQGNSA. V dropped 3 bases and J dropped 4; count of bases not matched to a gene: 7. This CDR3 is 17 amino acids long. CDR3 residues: CASSFRTSGGFRETQYF. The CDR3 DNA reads TGTGCCAGCAGCTTCCGGACTAGCGGGGGGTTTAGAGAGACCCAGTACTTC.

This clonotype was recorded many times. CDR3 nucleotides: TGTGCCAGCAGTGTTTTCGTCGGGGATGGCTACACCTTC. Translation: CASSVFVGDGYTF. The chain employs TRBV25-1 and TRBJ1-2; D remains unclear. CDR3 length: 13 amino acids. CDR1 is MGHDK, CDR2 SYGVNS, per germline. Trimming shortened V by 4 bases and J by 6 bases, and 12 bases separated the two germline ends.